Below, 23 T cell receptor beta chains from the same sample are listed, as sequenced in a study of T cells after yellow fever vaccination. TCRdb independently ran MiXCR on the 5' RACE reads; one entry per CDR3 protein. The sample has some 320,000 distinct CDR3 sequences, approximately 4% seen once; the top ten hold around 25%. This specimen consisted of PBMCs, obtained 5 days after the yellow fever booster vaccination. The origin of the receptors is a man aged 18 to 35 who received the YFV17D yellow fever vaccine.

This clonotype has just a few counts. V usage is TRBV4-2 and J usage is TRBJ1-5, with D possibly TRBD1 on 5 matching bases. V gave up 2 bases and J gave up 1 base, with 12 bases separating them. CDR1 is LGHNA and CDR2 is YNFKEQ in the germline V gene. This CDR3 has 16 residues. The CDR3 region is CASSQMAGFSNQPQHF. CDR3 nucleotides: TGTGCCAGCAGCCAAATGGCAGGGTTCAGCAATCAGCCCCAGCATTTT.

This clonotype was seen a few times. The J gene is TRBJ1-1, the V gene TRBV5-1, with a possible D match to TRBD1 (5 bases). Germline V gene sequence: CDR1 SGHRS, CDR2 YFSETQ. There are 12 residues in the CDR3. The V gene lost 4 bases and the J gene lost 10 bases, with 14 bases spanning the gap. The CDR3 sequence: CASSDPGKAAFF. CDR3 sequence (DNA): TGCGCCAGCAGCGATCCAGGGAAGGCAGCTTTCTTT.

CDR3 residues: CASSSQGHRRGYTF. The CDR3 DNA sequence: TGTGCCAGCAGTTCTCAGGGGCACAGGCGTGGCTACACCTTC. The chain recombines TRBV12-3 or TRBV12-4 with TRBJ1-2, with D tentatively TRBD1 (6 bases). The CDR3 has 14 amino acids. V lost 4 bases, J lost 7 bases, and 16 bases lay in between.

This clonotype has a handful of counts. The rearrangement joins TRBV3-1 to TRBJ1-5, with D perhaps TRBD1 (5 bases). Germline V gene sequence: CDR1 LGHDT, CDR2 YNNKEL (reference sequence). V was pared by 1 base and J by 7 bases, with 11 bases between. The CDR3 covers 14 residues. CDR3 nucleotides: TGTGCCAGCAGCCAAGCCGGGGGGGACCAGCCCCAGCATTTT. This gives the protein CASSQAGGDQPQHF.

The chain links TRBV7-2 to TRBJ2-5, with 10 bases fitting TRBD1. This CDR3 spans 16 amino acids. Germline-derived CDR1 and CDR2 are SGHTA and FQGNSA. The V segment lost 1 base and the J segment 9 bases; nucleotides outside the gene matches: 11. This CDR3 reads CASSLVPGQGNLPQYF. The CDR3 DNA reads as TGTGCCAGCAGCTTAGTGCCGGGACAGGGGAACTTGCCCCAGTACTTC.

This clonotype was observed a few times. The chain is built from TRBV28 and TRBJ2-5; D remains ambiguous. From germline, CDR1 is MDHEN and CDR2 SYDVKM. CDR3 length: 13 amino acids. V was cut by 6 bases and J by 0 bases, with 8 bases left in between. CDR3 protein: CASRDPNQETQYF. The CDR3 DNA sequence: TGTGCCAGCAGGGACCCGAACCAAGAGACCCAGTACTTC.

This clonotype was seen more than once but under ten times. The chain carries TRBV12-3 or TRBV12-4 and TRBJ2-1; 10 bases are shared with TRBD2. The CDR3 loop spans 16 amino acids. With 3 bases clipped from V and 4 bases from J, the junction kept 6 bases outside the gene matches. CDR3 bases: TGTGCCAGCAGTTTCCTAGCGGGGGCTACATACAATGAGCAGTTCTTC. It specifies CASSFLAGATYNEQFF.

The chain carries TRBV7-2 and TRBJ2-5; TRBD1 matches 8 bases. The ends lost 7 bases at V and 5 bases at J; junction bases unmatched: 9. Germline lookup yields CDR1 SGHTA and CDR2 FQGNSA. The CDR3 extends over 14 amino acids. CDR3 region: CASTTNRGRETQYF. The CDR3 coding sequence is TGTGCCAGCACCACCAACAGGGGGAGGGAGACCCAGTACTTC. Complete variable domain (other parts from reference TRBV7-2 and TRBJ2-5): GAGVSQSPSNKVTEKGKDVELRCDPISGHTALYWYRQSLGQGLEFLIYFQGNSAPDKSGLPSDRFSAERTGGSVSTLTIQRTQQEDSAVYLCASTTNRGRETQYFGPGTRLLVL.

The table lists this clonotype with a few counts. The chain links TRBV27 to TRBJ1-1, with TRBD1 matching over 9 bases. V trimming: 6 bases; J trimming: 10 bases; junction bases outside the gene matches: 3. CDR1 and CDR2 (germline): MNHEY, SMNVEV (reference sequence). The CDR3 runs 11 residues. CDR3 sequence reads: CASSDRGTAFF. CDR3 DNA: TGTGCCAGCAGCGACAGGGGGACAGCTTTCTTT.

V is TRBV6-1 and J is TRBJ2-3; D ambiguous. CDR3 size: 13 residues. Germline CDR1 reads MNHNS; CDR2 reads SASEGT. V was clipped by 1 base and J by 5 bases, with 7 bases between them. The CDR3 DNA follows: TGTGCCAGCAGTGAAGGGGCTCTAGATACGCAGTATTTT. It is translated as CASSEGALDTQYF.

This clonotype has a count of ten or more. The chain joins TRBV11-2 to TRBJ2-5; a weak D match, TRBD2 (6 bases). This CDR3 has 15 residues. The V end lost 0 bases, the J end lost 6 bases, and 14 bases lay between the germline ends. Germline V lookup: CDR1 SGHAT, CDR2 FQNNGV. CDR3 in amino acids: CASSLDLGGGQTQYF. As DNA, the CDR3 is TGTGCCAGCAGCTTAGATCTCGGAGGAGGGCAGACCCAGTACTTC.

CDR3 in amino acids: CSGAAGQGNSPLHF. Written as DNA, the CDR3 is TGCAGTGGTGCGGCGGGACAGGGGAATTCACCCCTCCACTTT. V usage is TRBV20-1 and J usage is TRBJ1-6; 10 bases align to TRBD1. V trimming: 7 bases; J trimming: 7 bases; junction bases outside the gene matches: 7. The CDR3 contains 14 residues. The germline V gene encodes CDR1 DFQATT and CDR2 SNEGSKA (reference sequence).

This clonotype showed up many times. The rearrangement links TRBV7-3 to TRBJ2-7; D remains ambiguous. CDR1 SGHTA and CDR2 FQGTGA come from the germline V gene. This CDR3 has 14 residues. Deletions cut 5 bases from V and 0 bases from J, with 11 bases between. CDR3: CASSPTVDSYEQYF. The CDR3, as DNA: TGTGCCAGCAGCCCGACCGTAGACTCCTACGAGCAGTACTTC.

This sequence joins TRBV5-1 and TRBJ2-6; a weak D match, TRBD1 (6 bases). Germline values: CDR1 SGHRS, CDR2 YFSETQ. V was pared by 3 bases and J by 4 bases, with 14 bases between. This CDR3 is built from 16 residues. CDR3 in amino acids: CASSSRMGAGANVLTF. CDR3 DNA: TGCGCCAGCAGCTCCCGTATGGGGGCGGGGGCCAACGTCCTGACTTTC.

This clonotype showed up just a few times. The chain uses TRBV15 and TRBJ2-1; D is ambiguous. The CDR3 totals 13 residues. V shed 0 bases and J shed 10 bases, with 10 bases lying between them. The germline V gene has CDR1 LNHNV and CDR2 YYDKDF (reference sequence). The CDR3 DNA reads as TGTGCCACCAGCAGAGATAGAATCGGGGAGCAGTTCTTC. Protein sequence: CATSRDRIGEQFF. Together with reference TRBV15 and TRBJ2-1, the CDR3 gives the full variable domain: DAMVIQNPRYQVTQFGKPVTLSCSQTLNHNVMYWYQQKSSQAPKLLFHYYDKDFNNEADTPDNFQSRRPNTSFCFLDIRSPGLGDTAMYLCATSRDRIGEQFFGPGTRLTVL.

The chain links TRBV5-1 to TRBJ2-7; D might be TRBD2 (6 bases). This CDR3 region has 15 residues. Trimming shortened V by 6 bases and J by 0 bases, and 16 bases separated the two germline ends. Germline V gives CDR1 SGHRS, CDR2 YFSETQ. CDR3 in DNA: TGCGCCAGCAAGGTTAACGGGGGAAGCTCCTACGAGCAGTACGTC. It translates to CASKVNGGSSYEQYV.

This clonotype was observed a few times. This sequence joins TRBV15 and TRBJ2-6; 7 bases line up with TRBD1. Germline trimming cut 0 bases from V and 0 bases from J; bases unmatched to any gene: 5. CDR1 is LNHNV, CDR2 YYDKDF, per germline (reference sequence). This CDR3 is built from 18 residues. This CDR3 reads CATSRDKGAGSGANVLTF. The DNA for the CDR3 is TGTGCCACCAGCAGAGATAAGGGGGCGGGCTCTGGGGCCAACGTCCTGACTTTC.

This clonotype was seen a few times. The chain links TRBV7-4 to TRBJ2-4; D is possibly TRBD2 (6 bases). The CDR3 consists of 15 residues. Trimming cost V 3 bases and J 3 bases, with 12 bases left between them. Germline-derived CDR1 and CDR2 are SGHVT and SQSDAQ. DNA of the CDR3: TGTGCCAGCAGCTTTAAGCGGGCGGGCAAAAACATTCAGTACTTC. It is translated as CASSFKRAGKNIQYF.

This clonotype was detected many times. V usage is TRBV12-3 or TRBV12-4 and J usage is TRBJ2-2, with D perhaps TRBD1 (6 bases). The CDR3 consists of 13 residues. With 5 bases removed from V and 6 bases from J, the gap between germline ends came to 10 bases. The CDR3 region is CASSKQGSGELFF. The CDR3 DNA is TGTGCCAGCAGTAAACAGGGTTCCGGGGAGCTGTTTTTT.

Only a few counts were recorded for this clonotype. The chain uses TRBV20-1 and TRBJ2-2, with 8 bases matching TRBD2. Germline CDR1 and CDR2: DFQATT and SNEGSKA (reference sequence). Unmatched junction bases numbered 5, after V lost 1 base and J lost 4 bases. The CDR3 is 15 residues long. CDR3: CSARGGGGSTGELFF. CDR3 coding DNA: TGCAGTGCTAGAGGAGGCGGGGGGAGCACCGGGGAGCTGTTTTTT.

A few counts support this clonotype. The J gene is TRBJ2-1, the V gene TRBV9, with D perhaps assigned TRBD1 or TRBD2 (5 bases each). Deletions cut 5 bases from V and 5 bases from J, with 14 bases between. CDR1 SGDLS and CDR2 YYNGEE come from the germline V gene. This CDR3 is 14 amino acids long. In DNA, the CDR3 is TGTGCCAGCAGGGGACCGGCGTCCCACAATGAGCAGTTCTTC. This sequence encodes CASRGPASHNEQFF. Based on the CDR3 plus reference TRBV9 and TRBJ2-1, the full variable domain is DSGVTQTPKHLITATGQRVTLRCSPRSGDLSVYWYQQSLDQGLQFLIQYYNGEERAKGNILERFSAQQFPDLHSELNLSSLELGDSALYFCASRGPASHNEQFFGPGTRLTVL.

Remarks on this clonotype: One end of the junction fails to match germline, which may point to a read error. The V gene is TRBV5-1, the J gene TRBJ1-1; no clear D gene. Germline values: CDR1 SGHRS, CDR2 YFSETQ. The CDR3 runs to 15 residues. CDR3 residues: CASSLELSTGTEAFF. The CDR3 DNA reads as TGCGCCAGCAGTTTGGAATTGAGCACCGGCACTGAAGCTTTCTTT. Full variable domain (outside the CDR3, taken from reference TRBV5-1 and TRBJ1-1): KAGVTQTPRYLIKTRGQQVTLSCSPISGHRSVSWYQQTPGQGLQFLFEYFSETQRNKGNFPGRFSGRQFSNSRSEMNVSTLELGDSALYLCASSLELSTGTEAFFGQGTRLTVV.

The chain employs TRBV5-5 and TRBJ2-2; 13 nucleotides line up with TRBD2. V lost 3 bases, J lost 6 bases, and 5 bases stayed unmatched. CDR1 SGHKS and CDR2 YYEKEE come from the germline V gene (reference sequence). The CDR3 contains 16 residues. The chain's CDR3 is CASSSLTSGGPGELFF. In DNA form, the CDR3 reads TGTGCCAGCAGCTCACTGACTAGCGGGGGGCCCGGGGAGCTGTTTTTT.